This is a list of T cell receptor beta chains from one sample in a study of Tregs in tolerant kidney transplant recipients. Generated by immunoSEQ multiplex PCR, the TCRdb table keeps only in-frame clones and is missing some. The data hold about 94,000 clones, with 80% to 95% observed a single time. The sample in question was CD4+ T cells from blood, obtained before the transplant. All receptors come from a human donor who received a combined kidney and bone marrow transplant. Both conserved end residues are part of each CDR3. The D gene is left open where the match is weak. Rows give clone size only sometimes, using once, few, many, or a class for an expanded clone.

CDR3nt	CDR3aa	d_gene	j_gene	v_gene	abundance
TGTGCCAGCACGACAGGGCACAATGAGCAGTTCTTC	CASTTGHNEQFF	TRBD1	TRBJ2-1	TRBV18	.
TGTGCCATTTCCTACACAGGTCTCGTCGTCGGCTACACCTTC	CAISYTGLVVGYTF	.	TRBJ1-2	TRBV10-3	.
TGTGCCAGCAGCCCCACTGAGAAGGGGGCCTACGAGCAGTACTTC	CASSPTEKGAYEQYF	.	TRBJ2-7	TRBV7-3	.
TGTGCCAGCAGCTTATCATCGGGAAATGAGCAGTTCTTC	CASSLSSGNEQFF	.	TRBJ2-1	TRBV11-3	.
TGTGCCAGCAGCCCCCAGGGCACCGGGGAGCTGTTTTTT	CASSPQGTGELFF	.	TRBJ2-2	TRBV2	few
TGTGCCACCAGCAGAGATGTGGGAAGACAGAGCTCCTATAATTCACCCCTCCACTTT	CATSRDVGRQSSYNSPLHF	.	TRBJ1-6	TRBV15	.
TGCGCCAGCAGCTTGGGCGCAGGGGACGATGAGCAGTTCTTC	CASSLGAGDDEQFF	.	TRBJ2-1	TRBV5-1	.
TGTGCCAGCAGCCCAGGGGGCGGGGAGACCCAGTACTTC	CASSPGGGETQYF	TRBD1	TRBJ2-5	TRBV5-5	.
TGCGCCAGCAGCGCGCCGGGACTTTACTACAATGAGCAGTTCTTC	CASSAPGLYYNEQFF	.	TRBJ2-1	TRBV5-1	.
TGCAGCGTTGAAGGGGGGGGGCAATTCTCTGGGGCCAACGTCCTGACTTTC	CSVEGGGQFSGANVLTF	.	TRBJ2-6	TRBV29-1	once
TGTGCCAGCAGTGACCGGCGACAGGGGGGGTACAATCAGCCCCAGCATTTT	CASSDRRQGGYNQPQHF	TRBD1	TRBJ1-5	TRBV6-1	.
TGCAGCGTGCGACTAGCCTACGAGCAGTACTTC	CSVRLAYEQYF	.	TRBJ2-7	TRBV29-1	.
TGTGCCAGCAGCTTGGTGGCAGGGCGGAATAATGAAAAACTGTTTTTT	CASSLVAGRNNEKLFF	.	TRBJ1-4	TRBV5-6	few
TGTGCCAGCAGCCGGGATAGCAATCAGCCCCAGCATTTT	CASSRDSNQPQHF	.	TRBJ1-5	TRBV7-2	.
TGTGCCAGTAGTATAGAGGCGGATTTGGAACGGAGGACCCAGTACTTC	CASSIEADLERRTQYF	.	TRBJ2-5	TRBV19	.
TGTGCCTCGGGACAGGGGATGTACGAGCAGTACTTC	CASGQGMYEQYF	TRBD1	TRBJ2-7	TRBV2	.
TGTGCCAGCAGTTTGAGCGGGGAAGTTAGACTCTATGGCTACACCTTC	CASSLSGEVRLYGYTF	.	TRBJ1-2	TRBV28	.
TGTGCCAGCTCAGGGCAGCCCCCTCCTGAGCAGTTCTTC	CASSGQPPPEQFF	.	TRBJ2-1	TRBV18	few
TGTGCCAGTAGTATGGGCATTCAAAGGCTGCCCCAGCATTTT	CASSMGIQRLPQHF	.	TRBJ1-5	TRBV19	.
TGTGCCAGCAGTGGTGGGAGGACTGCTAATGAAAAACTGTTTTTT	CASSGGRTANEKLFF	.	TRBJ1-4	TRBV2	few
TGTGCCAGCAGCTTGGCCTCCAGGCAGGGACTCGGCTACACCTTC	CASSLASRQGLGYTF	.	TRBJ1-2	TRBV5-6	once
TGCAGCGTTCAGACAGGGCGGTTTAGAACAGATACGCAGTATTTT	CSVQTGRFRTDTQYF	TRBD1	TRBJ2-3	TRBV29-1	.
TGTGCCAGCCAACGTAGCGGCTCCTACGAGCAGTACTTC	CASQRSGSYEQYF	.	TRBJ2-7	TRBV6-1	.
TGTGCCAGCAGAACAGGGGGTGACTGGAAGACCCAGTACTTC	CASRTGGDWKTQYF	TRBD1	TRBJ2-5	TRBV2	.
TGTGCCAGCAGGGACAGGGGGCCTGGCTACACCTTC	CASRDRGPGYTF	TRBD1	TRBJ1-2	TRBV2	few